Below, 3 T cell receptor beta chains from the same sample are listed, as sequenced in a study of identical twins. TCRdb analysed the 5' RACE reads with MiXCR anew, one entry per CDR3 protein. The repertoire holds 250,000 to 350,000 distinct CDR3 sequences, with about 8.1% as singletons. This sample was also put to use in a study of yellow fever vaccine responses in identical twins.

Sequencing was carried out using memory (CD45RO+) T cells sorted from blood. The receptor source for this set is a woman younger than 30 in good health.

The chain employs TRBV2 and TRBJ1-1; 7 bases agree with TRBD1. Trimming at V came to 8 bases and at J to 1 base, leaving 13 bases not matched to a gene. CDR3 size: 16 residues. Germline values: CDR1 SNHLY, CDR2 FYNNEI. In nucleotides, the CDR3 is TGTGCCAGCCCGATTCCCGGGACAGCTAAGAACACTGAAGCTTTCTTT. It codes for CASPIPGTAKNTEAFF.

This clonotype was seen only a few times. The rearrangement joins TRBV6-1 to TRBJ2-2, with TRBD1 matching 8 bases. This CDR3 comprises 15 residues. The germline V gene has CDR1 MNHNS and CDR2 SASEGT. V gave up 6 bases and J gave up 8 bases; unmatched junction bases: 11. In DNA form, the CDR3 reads TGTGCCAGCAGAGCACCGGGACAGGATACTGGGGAGCTGTTTTTT. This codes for CASRAPGQDTGELFF.

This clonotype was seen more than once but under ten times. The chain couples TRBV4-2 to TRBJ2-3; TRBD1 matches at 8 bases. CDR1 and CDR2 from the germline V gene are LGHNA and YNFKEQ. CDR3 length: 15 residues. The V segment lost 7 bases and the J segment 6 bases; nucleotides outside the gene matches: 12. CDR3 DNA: TGTGCCAGCACCTCGACAGGGGACACAGACGATACGCAGTATTTT. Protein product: CASTSTGDTDDTQYF.